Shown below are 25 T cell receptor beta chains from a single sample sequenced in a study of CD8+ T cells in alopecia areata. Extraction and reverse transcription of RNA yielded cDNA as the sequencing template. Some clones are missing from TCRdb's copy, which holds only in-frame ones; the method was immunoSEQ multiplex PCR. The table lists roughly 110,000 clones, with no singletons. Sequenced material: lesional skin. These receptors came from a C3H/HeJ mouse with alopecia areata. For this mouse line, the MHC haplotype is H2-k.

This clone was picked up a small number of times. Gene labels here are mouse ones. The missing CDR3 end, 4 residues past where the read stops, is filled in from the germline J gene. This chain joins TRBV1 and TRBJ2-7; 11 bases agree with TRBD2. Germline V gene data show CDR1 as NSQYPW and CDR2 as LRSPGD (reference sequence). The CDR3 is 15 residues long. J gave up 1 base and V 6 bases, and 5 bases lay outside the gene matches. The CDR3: CTCRKGLGGSYEQYF. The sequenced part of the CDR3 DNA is TGCACCTGCAGGAAAGGACTGGGGGGTTCCTAT.

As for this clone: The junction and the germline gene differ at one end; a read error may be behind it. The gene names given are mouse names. This CDR3 reads CARSWTANTEVFF. The CDR3 DNA, read in part, is TGTGCCCGCAGTTGGACAGCCAACACA. The chain uses TRBV13-1 and TRBJ1-1; TRBD1 is a possible D gene (6 bases). The read ends 4 residues early relative to the CDR3; the germline J gene fills the gap. Per the germline V gene, CDR1 is NSHNY and CDR2 is SYGAGN. This CDR3 region has 13 residues.

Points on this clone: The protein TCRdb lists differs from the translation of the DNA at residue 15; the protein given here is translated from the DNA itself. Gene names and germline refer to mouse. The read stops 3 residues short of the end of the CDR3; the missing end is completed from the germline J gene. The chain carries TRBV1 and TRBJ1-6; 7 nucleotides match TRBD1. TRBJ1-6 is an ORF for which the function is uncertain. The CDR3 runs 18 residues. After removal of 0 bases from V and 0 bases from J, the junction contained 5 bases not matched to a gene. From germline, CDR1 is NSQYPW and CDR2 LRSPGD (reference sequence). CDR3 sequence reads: CTCSADGTENSYNSPLYF. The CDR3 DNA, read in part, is TGCACCTGCAGTGCAGATGGGACAGAAAATTCCTATAATTCGCCC.

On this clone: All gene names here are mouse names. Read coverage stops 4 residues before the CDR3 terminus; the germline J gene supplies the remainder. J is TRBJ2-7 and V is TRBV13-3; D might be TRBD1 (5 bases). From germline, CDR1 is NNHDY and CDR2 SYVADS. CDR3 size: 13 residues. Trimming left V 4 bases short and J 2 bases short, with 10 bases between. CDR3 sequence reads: CASSPDRPYEQYF. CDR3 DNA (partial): TGTGCCAGCAGTCCTGACAGACCCTAT.

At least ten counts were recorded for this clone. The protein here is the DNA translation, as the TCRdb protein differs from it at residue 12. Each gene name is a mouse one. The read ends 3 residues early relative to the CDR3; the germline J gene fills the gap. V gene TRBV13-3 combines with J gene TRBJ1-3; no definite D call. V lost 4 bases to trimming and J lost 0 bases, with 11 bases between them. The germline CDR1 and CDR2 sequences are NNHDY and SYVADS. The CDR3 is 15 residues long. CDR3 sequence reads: CASSPRRYSGNTLYF. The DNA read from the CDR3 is TGTGCCAGCAGTCCCAGGAGGTATTCTGGAAATACG.

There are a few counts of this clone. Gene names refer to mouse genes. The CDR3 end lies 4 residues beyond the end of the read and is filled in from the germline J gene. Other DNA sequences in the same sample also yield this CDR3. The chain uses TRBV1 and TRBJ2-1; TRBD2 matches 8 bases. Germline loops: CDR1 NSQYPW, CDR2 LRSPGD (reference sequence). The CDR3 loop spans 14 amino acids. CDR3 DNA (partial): TGCACCTGCAGTGCGGGGGGGGCGGGCGCT. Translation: CTCSAGGAGA. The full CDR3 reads CTCSAGGAGAEQFF.

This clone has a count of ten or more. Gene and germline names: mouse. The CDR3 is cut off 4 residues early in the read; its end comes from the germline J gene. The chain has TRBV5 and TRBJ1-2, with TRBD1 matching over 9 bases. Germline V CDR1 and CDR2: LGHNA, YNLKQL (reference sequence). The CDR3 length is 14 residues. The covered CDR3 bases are TGTGCCAGCAGCCAAGATCACAGGGGGCGC. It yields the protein CASSQDHRGR. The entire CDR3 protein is CASSQDHRGRDYTF.

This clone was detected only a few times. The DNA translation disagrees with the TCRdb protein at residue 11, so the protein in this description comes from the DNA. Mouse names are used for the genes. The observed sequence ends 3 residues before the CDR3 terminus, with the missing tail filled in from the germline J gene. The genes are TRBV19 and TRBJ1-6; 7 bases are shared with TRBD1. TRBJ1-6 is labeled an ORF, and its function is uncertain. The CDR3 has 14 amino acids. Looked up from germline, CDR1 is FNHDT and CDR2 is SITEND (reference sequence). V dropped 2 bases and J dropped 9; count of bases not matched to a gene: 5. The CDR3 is CASSMGTVGSPLYF. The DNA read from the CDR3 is TGTGCCAGCAGTATGGGGACAGTGGGTTCGCCC.

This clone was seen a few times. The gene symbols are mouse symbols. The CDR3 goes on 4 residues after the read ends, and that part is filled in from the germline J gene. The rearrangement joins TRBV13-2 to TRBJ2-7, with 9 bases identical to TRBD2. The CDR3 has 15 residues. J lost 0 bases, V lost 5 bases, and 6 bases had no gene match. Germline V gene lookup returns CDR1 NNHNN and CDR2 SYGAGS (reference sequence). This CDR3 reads CASGVLGGSSYEQYF. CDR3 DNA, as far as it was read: TGTGCCAGCGGCGTACTGGGGGGAAGCTCCTAT.

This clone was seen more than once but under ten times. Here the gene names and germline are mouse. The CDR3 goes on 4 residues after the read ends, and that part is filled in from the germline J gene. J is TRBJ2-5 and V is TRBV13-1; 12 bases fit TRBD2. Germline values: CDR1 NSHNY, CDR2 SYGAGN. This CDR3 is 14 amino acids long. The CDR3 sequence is CASSGGTGGDTQYF. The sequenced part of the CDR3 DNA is TGTGCCAGCAGTGGAGGGACTGGGGGGGAC.

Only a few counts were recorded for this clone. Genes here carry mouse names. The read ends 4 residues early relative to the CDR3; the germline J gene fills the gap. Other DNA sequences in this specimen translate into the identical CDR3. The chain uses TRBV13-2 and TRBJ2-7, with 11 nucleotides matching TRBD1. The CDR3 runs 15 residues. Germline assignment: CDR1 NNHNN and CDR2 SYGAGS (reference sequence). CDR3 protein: CASGDVGQGGYEQYF. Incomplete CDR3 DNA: TGTGCCAGCGGTGATGTGGGACAGGGGGGTTAT.

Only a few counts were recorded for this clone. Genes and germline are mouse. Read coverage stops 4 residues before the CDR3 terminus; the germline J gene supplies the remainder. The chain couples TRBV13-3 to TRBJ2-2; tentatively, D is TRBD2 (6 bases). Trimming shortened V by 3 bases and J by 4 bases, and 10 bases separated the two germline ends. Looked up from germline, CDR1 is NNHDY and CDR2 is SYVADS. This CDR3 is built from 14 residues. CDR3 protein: CASSGGGSTGQLYF. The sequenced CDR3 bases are TGTGCCAGCAGTGGCGGGGGGTCCACCGGG. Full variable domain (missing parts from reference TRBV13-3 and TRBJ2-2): EAAVTQSPRSKVAVTGGKVTLSCHQTNNHDYMYWYRQDTGHGLRLIHYSYVADSTEKGDIPDGYKASRPSQENFSLILELASLSQTAVYFCASSGGGSTGQLYFGEGSKLTVL.

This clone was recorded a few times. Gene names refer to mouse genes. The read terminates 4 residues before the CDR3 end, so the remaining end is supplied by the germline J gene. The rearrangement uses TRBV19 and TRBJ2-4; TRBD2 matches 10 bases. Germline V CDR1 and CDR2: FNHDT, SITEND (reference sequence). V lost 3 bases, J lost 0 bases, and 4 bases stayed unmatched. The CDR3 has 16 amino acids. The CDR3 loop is CASSTDWGASQNTLYF. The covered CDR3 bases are TGTGCCAGCAGTACCGACTGGGGGGCGAGTCAAAAC.

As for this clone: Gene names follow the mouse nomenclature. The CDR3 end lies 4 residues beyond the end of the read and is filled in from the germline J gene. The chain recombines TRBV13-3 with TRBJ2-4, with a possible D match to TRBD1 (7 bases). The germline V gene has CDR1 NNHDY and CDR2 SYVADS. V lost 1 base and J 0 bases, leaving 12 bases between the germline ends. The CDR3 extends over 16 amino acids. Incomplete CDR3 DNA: TGTGCCAGCAGTGATTTCCAGGGGGGTAGTCAAAAC. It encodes CASSDFQGGSQN. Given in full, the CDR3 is CASSDFQGGSQNTLYF. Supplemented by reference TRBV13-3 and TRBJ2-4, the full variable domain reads EAAVTQSPRSKVAVTGGKVTLSCHQTNNHDYMYWYRQDTGHGLRLIHYSYVADSTEKGDIPDGYKASRPSQENFSLILELASLSQTAVYFCASSDFQGGSQNTLYFGAGTRLSVL.

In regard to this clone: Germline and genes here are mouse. CDR3 protein: CASSDWGTGGWQNTLYF. The sequenced CDR3 bases are TGTGCCAGCAGTGATTGGGGGACTGGGGGATGGCAAAAC. The V call is TRBV13-3, the J call TRBJ2-4; 11 bases are shared with TRBD2. The CDR3 end is not reached by the read, which stops 4 residues before it; the germline J gene fills it in. Per the germline V gene, CDR1 is NNHDY and CDR2 is SYVADS. J was trimmed by 3 bases and V by 1 base; bases with no gene match: 7. The CDR3 consists of 17 residues.

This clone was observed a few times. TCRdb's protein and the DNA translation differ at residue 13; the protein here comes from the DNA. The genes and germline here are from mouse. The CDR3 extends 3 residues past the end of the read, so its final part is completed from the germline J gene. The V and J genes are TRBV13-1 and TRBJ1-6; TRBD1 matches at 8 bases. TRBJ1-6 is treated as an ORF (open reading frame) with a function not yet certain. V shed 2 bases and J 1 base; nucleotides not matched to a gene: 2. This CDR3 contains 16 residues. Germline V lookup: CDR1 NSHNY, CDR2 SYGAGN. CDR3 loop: CASSEAGGSYNSPLYF. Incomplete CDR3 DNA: TGTGCCAGCAGTGAGGCAGGGGGCTCCTATAATTCGCCC.

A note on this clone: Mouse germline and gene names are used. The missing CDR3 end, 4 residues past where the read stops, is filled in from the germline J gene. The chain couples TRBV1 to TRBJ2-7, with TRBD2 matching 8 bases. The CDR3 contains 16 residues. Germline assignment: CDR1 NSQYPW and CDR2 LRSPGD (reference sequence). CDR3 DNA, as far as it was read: TGCACCTGCAGTGCAGATAAGAAGGGGGGGGCGTAT. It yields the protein CTCSADKKGGAY. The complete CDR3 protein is CTCSADKKGGAYEQYF.

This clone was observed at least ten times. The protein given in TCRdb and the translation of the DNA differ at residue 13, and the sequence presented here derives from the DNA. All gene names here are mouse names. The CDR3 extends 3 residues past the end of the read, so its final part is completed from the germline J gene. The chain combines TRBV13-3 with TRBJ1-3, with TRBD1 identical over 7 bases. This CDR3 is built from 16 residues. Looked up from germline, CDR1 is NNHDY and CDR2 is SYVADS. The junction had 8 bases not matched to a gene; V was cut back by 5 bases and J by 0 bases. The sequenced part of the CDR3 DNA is TGTGCCAGCAGGGGGACAGAGAGAAATTCTGGAAATACG. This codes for CASRGTERNSGNT. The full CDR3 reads CASRGTERNSGNTLYF.

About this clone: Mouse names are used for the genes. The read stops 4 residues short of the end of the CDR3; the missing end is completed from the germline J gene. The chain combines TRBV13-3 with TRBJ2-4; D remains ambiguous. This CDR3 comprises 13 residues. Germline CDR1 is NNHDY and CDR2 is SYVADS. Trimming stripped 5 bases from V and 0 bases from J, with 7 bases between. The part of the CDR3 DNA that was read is TGTGCCAGCAGACTTTCTAGTCAAAAC. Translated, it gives CASRLSSQN. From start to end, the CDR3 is CASRLSSQNTLYF.

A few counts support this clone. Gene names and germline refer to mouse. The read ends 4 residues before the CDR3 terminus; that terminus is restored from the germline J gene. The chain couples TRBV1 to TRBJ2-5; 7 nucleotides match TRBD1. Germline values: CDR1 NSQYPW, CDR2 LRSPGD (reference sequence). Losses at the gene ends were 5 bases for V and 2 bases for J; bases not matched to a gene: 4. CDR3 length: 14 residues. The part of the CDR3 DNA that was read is TGCACCTGCAGTACCCGGGACAGCCAAGAC. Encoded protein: CTCSTRDSQD. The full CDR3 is CTCSTRDSQDTQYF.

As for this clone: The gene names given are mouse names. Incomplete CDR3 DNA: TGTGCCAGCGGTGATATGGACAGGGACTCC. It specifies CASGDMDRDS. The full CDR3 protein reads CASGDMDRDSDYTF. J is TRBJ1-2 and V is TRBV13-2; 8 nucleotides line up with TRBD1. The read ends 4 residues early relative to the CDR3; the germline J gene fills the gap. J lost 3 bases, V lost 1 base, and 2 bases had no gene match. Germline lookup yields CDR1 NNHNN and CDR2 SYGAGS (reference sequence). The CDR3 runs 14 residues.

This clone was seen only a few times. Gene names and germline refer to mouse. The DNA read from the CDR3 is TGCACCTGCAGTGCGCACAGGGAGGGGGACACA. Protein product: CTCSAHREGDT. The whole CDR3 reads CTCSAHREGDTEVFF. The chain couples TRBV1 to TRBJ1-1; possibly TRBD1 for D (6 bases). The sequenced fragment ends 4 residues before the CDR3 boundary, so the rest is inferred from the germline J gene. Germline assignment: CDR1 NSQYPW and CDR2 LRSPGD (reference sequence). Deletions cut 3 bases from V and 3 bases from J, with 14 bases between. The CDR3 spans 15 residues.

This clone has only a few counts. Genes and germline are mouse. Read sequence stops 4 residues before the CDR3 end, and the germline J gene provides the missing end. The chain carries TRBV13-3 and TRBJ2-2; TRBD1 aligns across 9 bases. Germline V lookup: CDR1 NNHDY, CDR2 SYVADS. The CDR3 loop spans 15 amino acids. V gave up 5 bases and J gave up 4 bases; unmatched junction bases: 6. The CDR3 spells CASSHRGRVTGQLYF. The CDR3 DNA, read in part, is TGTGCCAGCAGCCACAGGGGGCGAGTCACCGGG.

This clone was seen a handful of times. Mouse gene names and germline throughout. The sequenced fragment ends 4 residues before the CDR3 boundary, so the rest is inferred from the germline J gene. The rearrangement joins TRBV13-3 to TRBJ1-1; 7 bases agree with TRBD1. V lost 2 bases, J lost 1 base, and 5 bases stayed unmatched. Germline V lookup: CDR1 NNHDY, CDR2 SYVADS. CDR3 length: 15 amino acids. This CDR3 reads CASSEPQGGNTEVFF. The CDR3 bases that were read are TGTGCCAGCAGTGAGCCTCAGGGGGGAAACACA.

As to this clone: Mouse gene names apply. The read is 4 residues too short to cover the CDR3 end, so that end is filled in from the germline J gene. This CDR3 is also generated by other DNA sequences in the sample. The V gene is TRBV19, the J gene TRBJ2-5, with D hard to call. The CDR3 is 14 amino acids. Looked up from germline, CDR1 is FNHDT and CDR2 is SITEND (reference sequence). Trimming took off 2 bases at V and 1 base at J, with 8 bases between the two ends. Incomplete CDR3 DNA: TGTGCCAGCAGTATTACCACAGACCAAGAC. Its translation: CASSITTDQD. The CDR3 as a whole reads CASSITTDQDTQYF.